Following are 4 T cell receptor beta chains from one sample sequenced in a study of a mutant IDH1 vaccine in newly diagnosed glioma. The protocol was immunoSEQ multiplex PCR, while the TCRdb copy is restricted to in-frame clones and leaves out a portion. The repertoire holds about 77,000 clones, with approximately 85% as singletons. These receptors' targets are unknown. Time point described: week 23, last vaccination. In every dose of vaccine, 300 ug of mutant IDH1 20-mer peptide was given alongside topical imiquimod. This material consisted of PBMCs, taken from a glioma patient whose treatment included an IDH1 peptide vaccine. The receptors derive from a woman aged 45-65 years with glioma.

This clone was detected only a few times. The chain joins TRBV5-1 to TRBJ1-6, with 7 nucleotides matching TRBD1. The germline CDR1 and CDR2 sequences are SGHRS and YFSETQ. The junction had 6 bases not matched to a gene; V was cut back by 4 bases and J by 8 bases. This CDR3 comprises 14 residues. This CDR3 is CASSAGTDYSPLHF. In DNA form, the CDR3 reads TGCGCCAGCAGCGCCGGGACAGATTATTCACCCCTCCACTTT.

The chain carries TRBV18 and TRBJ2-1, with 9 bases matching TRBD2. After removal of 3 bases from V and 7 bases from J, the junction contained 7 bases not matched to a gene. Germline values: CDR1 KGHSH, CDR2 LQKENI. The CDR3 runs 15 residues. Written as DNA, the CDR3 is TGTGCCAGCTCACCTGGACAGGCGGGGGGGAATGAGCAGTTCTTC. Protein: CASSPGQAGGNEQFF.

This rearrangement joins TRBV5-4 to TRBJ2-1; D is possibly TRBD1 or TRBD2 (6 bases each). V dropped 4 bases and J dropped 6 bases, with 14 bases sitting between them. The CDR3 runs to 14 residues. Germline V CDR1 and CDR2: SGHNT, YYREEE (reference sequence). In nucleotides, the CDR3 is TGTGCCAGCAGCGGGGGGCCATCGGGCAATGAGCAGTTCTTC. This codes for CASSGGPSGNEQFF.

Regarding this clone: A read error may account for a junction end that differs from germline. This chain joins TRBV7-7 and TRBJ2-7; D may be TRBD1 (6 bases). Germline V gene sequence: CDR1 SSHAT, CDR2 FNYEAQ (reference sequence). The CDR3 runs to 13 residues. Here the CDR3 reads CASSLEGGREQYF. The CDR3 DNA follows: TGTGCTAGCAGCTTAGAAGGGGGACGGGAGCAGTACTTC.